The clone carrying this T cell receptor beta chain was detected ten times or more. The antigen is undetermined. In making TCR beta libraries, quantitative 5'-RACE with molecular barcodes was used. TCRdb re-analysed the 5' RACE reads in MiXCR, keeping a single row per CDR3 protein. The sample contains 200,000 to 250,000 distinct CDR3 sequences, about a quarter of which appear only once. This sample was taken from a study of CD8 T cells in ankylosing spondylitis. Findings of the study overall: Relatively scarce in peripheral blood, disease-linked clones were CD8+.

The sequenced sample was blood, either unsorted or a sorted T cell fraction (not recorded which). The receptor was isolated from a male donor with ankylosing spondylitis or in good health (not recorded which).

As DNA, the CDR3 is TGTGCCAGCAGGGACAGCCCTGAGCCTAGCACAGATACGCAGTATTTT. It codes for CASRDSPEPSTDTQYF. This rearrangement joins TRBV6-2 or TRBV6-3 to TRBJ2-3, with D possibly being TRBD1 (6 bases). The germline gives CDR1 MNHEY, CDR2 SVGEGT. This CDR3 contains 16 residues. Trimming shortened V by 6 bases and J by 0 bases, and 16 bases separated the two germline ends.